The TCR beta chain described here comes from a study (dated by TCRdb to between 2014 and 2016). Notes on the research overall: Whether tumor-infiltrating Tregs in breast cancer are recruited from blood Tregs or converted in situ from other CD4+ T cell subsets was tested. Study-wide conclusions, independent of this receptor: The greatest overlap of tumor-infiltrating Treg TCR alpha and beta sequences was observed with tumor naive CD4+ T cells, followed by blood naive CD4+ T cells. The validation in the larger cohort was limited to a single TCR beta V-J rearrangement instead of whole repertoires. In terms of TCR gene usage, tumor memory CD4+ T cells clustered together with blood and lymph node memory CD4+ cells, as well as with lymph node naive CD4+ cells.

V was cut back by 2 bases and J by 6 bases, leaving a gap of 17 bases between them. Taken from cysteine to phenylalanine, the CDR3 has 15 residues. Left in the record is the CDR3 DNA by itself, 45 bases read in frame from the first base. Taken from the germline V gene, the CDR1 and CDR2 loops are MNHEY and SVGAGI. Full-length TCR variable regions were amplified by 5' RACE PCR with constant-region reverse primers, and semi-nested PCR with Nested Universal Primer A was subsequently performed. Using the ReliaPrep RNA Cell Miniprep System, total RNA was extracted, and the SMARTer RACE 5'/3' Kit was then used to reverse transcribe the RNA into 5'RACE-ready cDNA. Full-length TCR alpha and beta libraries were barcoded with multiplex adaptors and sequenced on an Illumina MiSeq. The authors processed their data as follows. For each of nine subset-tissue groups, sequencing data from the five patients were combined, and the groups were compared by unsupervised clustering of TCR gene usage. The Morisita-Horn index, with shared sequences weighted by their contribution to each repertoire, was used to calculate repertoire similarity. The public reads were reprocessed in TCRdb via fastp at Q25 and MiXCR, keeping in-frame beta chains. Every distinct CDR3 protein forms one entry, paired with its most common genes and DNA. TCRdb's processing, not the authors', yielded these V and J calls. This sample gives about 9,000 distinct CDR3 sequences in total; about 45% of them show up just once. Clones ranked in the top ten supply about 2.9% of the sample.

Of note for this clonotype: Its antigen target is currently unknown. Within one base of it there is no much larger clone, and no base qualities were kept.

Cells that were CD4+CD25+CD127-/low were the ones isolated as Tregs. Tregs, naive and memory CD4+ T cells from tumor, blood and ipsilateral draining lymph nodes of a handful of breast cancer patients underwent full-length TCR alpha and beta sequencing. Tumor tissue and lymph nodes from ipsilateral axillary dissection were perfused with PBS, minced and digested with collagenase I and hyaluronidase. Mononuclear cells from lymph nodes or approximately 50 ml of peripheral blood were isolated by Ficoll density gradient centrifugation. A purity exceeding 90% was confirmed by FACS for the sorted cell populations.

This sequence uses TRBV6-5 and TRBJ2-7, with the D segment possibly TRBD1 or TRBD2, each aligning over 7 bases. The sequence derives from a female donor with breast cancer. The sample taken for sequencing was Tregs sorted from a lymph node. The CDR3 amino acid sequence is: CASSYKGRGLGEQYF. The DNA sequence reads TGTGCCAGCAGTTACAAGGGGAGGGGGCTGGGCGAGCAGTACTTC.